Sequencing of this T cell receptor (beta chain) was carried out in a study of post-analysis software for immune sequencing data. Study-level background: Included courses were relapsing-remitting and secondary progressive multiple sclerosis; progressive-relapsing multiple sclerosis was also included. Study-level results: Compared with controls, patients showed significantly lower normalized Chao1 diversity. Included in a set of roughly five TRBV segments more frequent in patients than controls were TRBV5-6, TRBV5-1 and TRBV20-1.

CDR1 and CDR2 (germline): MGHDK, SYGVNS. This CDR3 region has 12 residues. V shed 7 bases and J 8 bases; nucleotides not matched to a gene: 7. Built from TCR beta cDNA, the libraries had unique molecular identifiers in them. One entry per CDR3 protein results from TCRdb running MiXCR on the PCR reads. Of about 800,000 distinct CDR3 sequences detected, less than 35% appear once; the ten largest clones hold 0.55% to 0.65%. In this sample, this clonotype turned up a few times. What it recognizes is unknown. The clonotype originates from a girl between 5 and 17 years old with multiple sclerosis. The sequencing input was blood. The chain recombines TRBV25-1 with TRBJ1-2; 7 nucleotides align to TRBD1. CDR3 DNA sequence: TGTGCCAGCATGGACAGGAAGGAAGGCTACACCTTC. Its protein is CASMDRKEGYTF.